This passage covers 27 T cell receptor beta chains from one sample sequenced in a study of metastatic and nonmetastatic thyroid tumors. Patients underwent thyroid surgery, and none had received any treatment before it. MiXCR was used by TCRdb to re-call the PCR reads. The sample includes about 8,000 clones, 20% to 30% of them seen just once. Sequencing was done on a sample of tumor tissue. These receptors came from a female donor with papillary thyroid cancer or a benign thyroid nodule (not recorded which). Some clones in this sample may be carry-over from other donors' samples.

The CDR3 bases are TGTGCCAGCAGCGAGGACGGGAACTCTGGAAACACCATATATTTT. Its translation is CASSEDGNSGNTIYF. The chain is built from TRBV7-2 and TRBJ1-3, with D uncertain. Trimming left V 5 bases short and J 0 bases short, with 11 bases between. There are 15 residues in the CDR3. Per germline, CDR1 SGHTA and CDR2 FQGNSA.

This chain joins TRBV20-1 and TRBJ2-5, with D perhaps matching TRBD2 (5 bases). Germline V lookup: CDR1 DFQATT, CDR2 SNEGSKA (reference sequence). Deletions cut 6 bases from V and 5 bases from J, with 19 bases between. CDR3 length: 14 amino acids. CDR3: CSARRALGVETQYF. In DNA form, the CDR3 reads TGCAGTGCACGCCGGGCCCTCGGGGTTGAGACCCAGTACTTC.

This clone was recorded at least ten times. The chain combines TRBV28 with TRBJ1-4; 8 bases fit TRBD1. CDR1 is MDHEN, CDR2 SYDVKM, per germline. This CDR3 has 14 amino acids. V lost 6 bases to trimming and J lost 8 bases; unmatched junction nucleotides: 8. CDR3: CASRPQTGVEKLFF. CDR3 DNA sequence: TGTGCCAGCAGGCCGCAGACAGGGGTCGAAAAACTGTTTTTT.

By share of the sample, this clone is medium-sized. This sequence joins TRBV5-1 and TRBJ1-4; D perhaps matches TRBD1 (5 bases). Deletions cut 4 bases from V and 3 bases from J, with 10 bases between. Germline CDR1 reads SGHRS; CDR2 reads YFSETQ. The CDR3 consists of 14 residues. The CDR3 DNA reads as TGCGCCAGCAGCCCTGGGGGTCCTAATGAAAAACTGTTTTTT. Its protein product is CASSPGGPNEKLFF.

In this sample, this clone turned up many times. This chain uses TRBV11-2 with TRBJ1-1; D unresolved. The CDR3 is 15 residues long. V lost 0 bases, J lost 0 bases, and 8 bases lay in between. CDR1 and CDR2 from the germline V gene are SGHAT and FQNNGV. Here the CDR3 reads CASSLEVGMNTEAFF. CDR3 bases: TGTGCCAGCAGCTTAGAGGTAGGGATGAACACTGAAGCTTTCTTT.

This chain connects TRBV6-1 to TRBJ2-7, with D unresolved. Deletions cut 6 bases from V and 2 bases from J, with 8 bases between. In germline, CDR1 is MNHNS, CDR2 SASEGT. The CDR3 runs to 12 residues. The CDR3: CASRKQPYEQYF. DNA of the CDR3: TGTGCCAGCAGGAAGCAACCCTACGAGCAGTACTTC.

The V gene is TRBV28, the J gene TRBJ1-2; perhaps TRBD1 as D (5 bases). Trimming cost V 7 bases and J 3 bases, with 15 bases left between them. The CDR3 is 14 residues long. Germline V CDR1 and CDR2: MDHEN, SYDVKM. CDR3 in amino acids: CASTPPGGDYGYTF. The DNA of the CDR3 is TGTGCCAGCACCCCGCCTGGGGGGGACTATGGCTACACCTTC.

This clone is medium-sized in the sample. J is TRBJ2-3 and V is TRBV10-3; a possible D gene is TRBD2 (6 bases). Germline values: CDR1 ENHRY, CDR2 SYGVKD. CDR3 length: 14 amino acids. Trimming shortened V by 3 bases and J by 6 bases, and 13 bases separated the two germline ends. The CDR3 region is CAISDGGPGDTQYF. DNA for the CDR3: TGTGCCATCAGTGACGGGGGTCCCGGGGATACGCAGTATTTT.

This clone was detected ten times or more. The chain uses TRBV4-1 and TRBJ1-6, with D possibly matching TRBD1 (6 bases). The CDR3 extends over 17 amino acids. From germline, CDR1 is MGHRA and CDR2 YSYEKL. V was clipped by 4 bases and J by 4 bases, with 17 bases between them. CDR3 sequence: CASSPRGGQGYNSPLHF. The CDR3 nucleotides read TGCGCCAGCAGCCCAAGGGGTGGGCAGGGGTATAATTCACCCCTCCACTTT.

The chain has TRBV27 and TRBJ2-7, with 7 bases matching TRBD1. The CDR3 contains 14 residues. Germline values: CDR1 MNHEY, CDR2 SMNVEV (reference sequence). V was clipped by 6 bases and J by 0 bases; unmatched bases: 5. In nucleotides, the CDR3 is TGTGCCAGCAGCCCAAGGGACAGCTCCTACGAGCAGTACTTC. Residues: CASSPRDSSYEQYF.

This clone occurred many times. V usage is TRBV20-1 and J usage is TRBJ2-3; 7 nucleotides align to TRBD1. The V gene end was trimmed by 3 bases and the J gene end by 6 bases; junction bases not matched to a gene: 12. The CDR3 extends over 15 amino acids. CDR1 is DFQATT and CDR2 is SNEGSKA in the germline V gene (reference sequence). The DNA for the CDR3 is TGCAGTGCTAGTGGGGAGACAGGGCCTTACGATACGCAGTATTTT. This translates into CSASGETGPYDTQYF.

This clone has just a few counts. V is TRBV6-2 or TRBV6-3 and J is TRBJ1-1; D unclear. Per germline, CDR1 MNHEY and CDR2 SVGEGT. V lost 7 bases and J lost 1, with 4 bases in between. This CDR3 contains 11 residues. The CDR3 DNA reads as TGTGCCAGCACGGAGAACACTGAAGCTTTCTTT. It is translated as CASTENTEAFF.

This clone was recorded at least ten times. The chain recombines TRBV12-3 or TRBV12-4 with TRBJ2-1; D call uncertain. The CDR3 totals 15 residues. Trimming took 7 bases from V and 0 from J, leaving 13 bases between them. The CDR3 nucleotides read TGTGCCAGCACCCCCATCAGCGCCTCCTACAATGAGCAGTTCTTC. Protein product: CASTPISASYNEQFF.

Points on this clone: It may be a read error: a sequence one base away is much more abundant. The missing conserved phenylalanine or tryptophan at the end of this CDR3 makes a read error likely. J is TRBJ1-1 and V is TRBV7-9, with unresolved D. The V end lost 1 base, the J end lost 0 bases, and 6 bases lay between the germline ends. Looked up from germline, CDR1 is SEHNR and CDR2 is FQNEAQ (reference sequence). The CDR3 has 14 residues. This CDR3 reads CASSLGSLNTEAFS. The CDR3 DNA follows: TGTGCCAGCAGCTTAGGCAGCTTGAACACTGAAGCTTTCTCT.

The rearrangement uses TRBV29-1 and TRBJ2-7, with D tentatively TRBD1 (6 bases). Germline CDR1 is SQVTM and CDR2 is ANQGSEA. Trimming left V 6 bases short and J 5 bases short, with 17 bases between. This CDR3 is built from 13 residues. This CDR3 reads CSVSRQGDNEQYF. The CDR3, as DNA: TGCAGCGTCTCCCGACAAGGGGACAACGAGCAGTACTTC.

This clone is medium-sized within its sample. CDR3 loop: CASGGRGTDTQYF. CDR3 DNA: TGTGCCTCCGGGGGGAGGGGGACAGATACGCAGTATTTT. This sequence joins TRBV6-1 and TRBJ2-3; D perhaps matches TRBD2 (7 bases). The germline V gene encodes CDR1 MNHNS and CDR2 SASEGT. Trimming shortened V by 11 bases and J by 3 bases, and 15 bases separated the two germline ends. This CDR3 comprises 13 residues.

This clone was seen only a few times. The rearrangement links TRBV28 to TRBJ1-3, with 8 positions matching TRBD1. The CDR3 spans 16 residues. The V gene end was trimmed by 5 bases and the J gene end by 1 base; junction bases not matched to a gene: 7. Germline values: CDR1 MDHEN, CDR2 SYDVKM. CDR3 protein: CASSGGQADSGNTIYF. Here the CDR3 DNA reads TGTGCCAGCAGTGGGGGACAGGCTGATTCTGGAAACACCATATATTTT.

The V call is TRBV24-1, the J call TRBJ2-1, with TRBD2 matching 12 bases. The length of the CDR3 is 20 residues. The J segment lost 0 bases and the V segment lost 3 bases, leaving 11 bases of the junction unmatched. Germline CDR1 reads KGHDR; CDR2 reads SFDVKD. The CDR3 coding sequence is TGTGCCACCAGTGATCCGACCGGGACTAGCGGGCCTAGCTCCTACAATGAGCAGTTCTTC. This sequence encodes CATSDPTGTSGPSSYNEQFF.

This chain connects TRBV6-1 to TRBJ2-7; 13 positions agree with TRBD2. In germline, CDR1 is MNHNS, CDR2 SASEGT. The CDR3 loop spans 13 amino acids. J was trimmed by 5 bases and V by 10 bases; bases with no gene match: 5. The CDR3 region has the DNA TGTGCCACAGCTGGGACTAGCGGGAACGAGCAGTACTTC. Its translation is CATAGTSGNEQYF.

The V call is TRBV20-1, the J call TRBJ1-6; weak D call: TRBD1 (5 bases). CDR1 is DFQATT and CDR2 is SNEGSKA in the germline V gene (reference sequence). The V end lost 5 bases, the J end lost 10 bases, and 15 bases lay between the germline ends. The CDR3 runs to 13 residues. As DNA, the CDR3 is TGCAGTGCTTCCCAACAGGAATCCTCACCCCTCCACTTT. Residues: CSASQQESSPLHF.

The rearrangement uses TRBV18 and TRBJ2-3, with 12 bases identical to TRBD2. Trimming at V came to 5 bases and at J to 0 bases, leaving 12 bases not matched to a gene. CDR1 is KGHSH and CDR2 is LQKENI in the germline V gene. The CDR3 covers 19 residues. The CDR3: CASSTTSGRSLSSTDTQYF. The CDR3 DNA reads TGTGCCAGCTCAACCACTAGCGGGAGGTCCCTTTCTAGCACAGATACGCAGTATTTT.

CDR3 protein: CASSLGGLDSGNTIYF. In DNA form, the CDR3 reads TGTGCCAGCAGCTTAGGCGGACTGGATTCTGGAAACACCATATATTTT. This rearrangement joins TRBV13 to TRBJ1-3; D gene unclear. V lost 0 bases and J 1 base, leaving 10 bases between the germline ends. Germline assignment: CDR1 PRHDT and CDR2 FYEKMQ (reference sequence). The CDR3 covers 16 residues.

A few counts support this clone. The rearrangement links TRBV28 to TRBJ1-5, with 8 nucleotides matching TRBD1. The trim removed 6 bases at V and 4 bases at J, leaving 8 bases unmatched. CDR1 is MDHEN and CDR2 is SYDVKM in the germline V gene. CDR3 size: 15 residues. The DNA for the CDR3 is TGTGCCAGCAGCCTCGGACAGGGAAAAAATCAGCCCCAGCATTTT. Translation: CASSLGQGKNQPQHF.

This clone was seen many times. The chain combines TRBV28 with TRBJ1-1, with D unclear. Germline CDR1 reads MDHEN; CDR2 reads SYDVKM. CDR3 size: 12 residues. The V end was cut by 3 bases, the J end by 1 base, with 3 bases between. CDR3 in DNA: TGTGCCAGCAGTTTTGGGAACACTGAAGCTTTCTTT. Protein product: CASSFGNTEAFF.

The chain joins TRBV5-1 to TRBJ2-1; 8 nucleotides line up with TRBD2. This CDR3 spans 17 amino acids. Germline CDR1 SGHRS, CDR2 YFSETQ. V shed 4 bases, J shed 0 bases, and the junction held 9 bases outside the gene matches. The CDR3 coding sequence is TGCGCCAGCAGCGGTCGGGCTAGCGGGTACTCCTACAATGAGCAGTTCTTC. Amino acid sequence: CASSGRASGYSYNEQFF.

Only a few counts were recorded for this clone. This chain links TRBV19 with TRBJ2-5; 7 bases are shared with TRBD2. The germline gives CDR1 LNHDA, CDR2 SQIVND (reference sequence). The CDR3 consists of 14 residues. The trim removed 3 bases at V and 2 bases at J, leaving 3 bases unmatched. CDR3 in DNA: TGTGCCAGTAGTATCCCCGGGGGGCAAGAGACCCAGTACTTC. Translating it yields CASSIPGGQETQYF.

This clone ranks as medium-sized. The J gene is TRBJ2-3, the V gene TRBV10-3; no reliable D call. The CDR3 consists of 12 residues. Germline loops: CDR1 ENHRY, CDR2 SYGVKD. With 2 bases removed from V and 7 bases from J, the gap between germline ends came to 7 bases. CDR3 nucleotide sequence: TGTGCCATCAGTGAGAACGGAAATACGCAGTATTTT. Its protein product is CAISENGNTQYF.